These T cell receptor beta chains were read from a single sample in a study of cytomegalovirus exposure and HLA in healthy donors. Clones were read by immunoSEQ multiplex PCR, and TCRdb kept only the in-frame ones, dropping some. The sample holds about 200,000 clones, 65% to 90% seen once. The sample consisted of PBMCs. The receptor source for this set is a woman between 25 and 40 years old in good health and CMV-seropositive. The conserved cysteine and the conserved F or W are not part of the CDR3 here.

j_gene	v_gene	CDR3aa
TRBJ2-5	TRBV5-1	ASSEGLAKETQY
TRBJ2-7	TRBV6-5	ASSYTGTGVYEQY
TRBJ2-7	TRBV6-1	ASGARGGYEQY
TRBJ2-2	TRBV27	ASSLMGSEAGELF
TRBJ1-2	TRBV5-4	ASSRGEKGYGYT
TRBJ1-2	TRBV5-1	ASSWGESVYGYT
TRBJ2-7	TRBV29-1	SVDFTGGDREQY
TRBJ2-7	TRBV10-2	ASSKEGVGEQY
TRBJ2-2	TRBV5-1	ASSQTSEGTGELF
TRBJ2-7	TRBV18	ASSPLRYEQY
TRBJ2-1	TRBV6-1	ASSALITQGNEQF
TRBJ2-2	TRBV6-5	ASNYGQGIGELF
TRBJ2-7	TRBV5-1	ASSLGGTRSAEQY
TRBJ1-2	TRBV15	ATSPMPHNYGYT
TRBJ1-1	TRBV15	ATSRGVTGMNTEAF
TRBJ2-1	TRBV6-6	ASTRLAGRDEQF
TRBJ2-1	TRBV2	ASSELTAGGSEQF
TRBJ2-5	TRBV5-1	ASSATSQYQETQY
TRBJ2-2	TRBV6-6	ASEPVGQGAAGELF
TRBJ2-5	TRBV18	ASSPTGGQETQY
TRBJ2-1	TRBV9	ASSLGLAGGEQF
TRBJ1-5	TRBV5-4	ASSRDSQADQPQH
TRBJ2-7	TRBV6-1	ASTSTGVSYEQY
TRBJ2-5	TRBV20-1	SAGGEETQY
TRBJ2-7	TRBV28	ASSSHRVIAGGSYEQY
TRBJ1-1	TRBV6-5	ASSPGGPEAF
TRBJ2-7	TRBV20-1	SAVLVYEQY
TRBJ1-5	TRBV28	ASSLRVTSRNQPQH
TRBJ2-1	TRBV29-1	SVDGTRSNNEQF
TRBJ2-2	TRBV7-9	ASSPRQGSNSNTGELF
TRBJ2-5	TRBV7-9	ASSLGTARVEETQY
TRBJ2-1	TRBV10-1	ASSESGLGLAGGPYNEQF
TRBJ2-3	TRBV11-2	ASSLDRDTQY
TRBJ2-2	TRBV18	ASSPTLAVAGTGELF
TRBJ2-7	TRBV7-9	ASSWGQIEQY
TRBJ1-5	TRBV30	AWSSNGRVVQPQH
TRBJ2-2	TRBV5-1	ASSLAVPTGELF
TRBJ2-7	TRBV7-9	ASSRRDSYEQY
TRBJ1-1	TRBV6-5	ASSYFTGGSTAF
TRBJ2-1	TRBV28	ASSVPLAGVYNEQF
TRBJ2-7	TRBV6-1	ASSEAGTTYEQY
TRBJ1-1	TRBV5-6	ASSGRDTLNTEAF
TRBJ1-2	TRBV7-2	ASSLGPIADSYGYT
TRBJ1-5	TRBV7-8	ASSLARGDQPQH
TRBJ2-1	TRBV4-1	ASSRATGGGTYNEQF
TRBJ2-3	TRBV5-1	ASSRGGRTDTQY
TRBJ2-1	TRBV5-4	ASSLAKGLANSYNEQF
TRBJ2-3	TRBV4-1	ASSQREGDTQY
TRBJ2-1	TRBV25-1	ASSEKSGRPHEQF
TRBJ2-3	TRBV5-1	ASTLSGPGTDTQY
TRBJ2-7	TRBV7-2	ASSLTSGAYEQY
TRBJ2-7	TRBV7-9	ASSRIAGETSEQY
TRBJ2-5	TRBV4-1	ASSLQTGIDEETQY